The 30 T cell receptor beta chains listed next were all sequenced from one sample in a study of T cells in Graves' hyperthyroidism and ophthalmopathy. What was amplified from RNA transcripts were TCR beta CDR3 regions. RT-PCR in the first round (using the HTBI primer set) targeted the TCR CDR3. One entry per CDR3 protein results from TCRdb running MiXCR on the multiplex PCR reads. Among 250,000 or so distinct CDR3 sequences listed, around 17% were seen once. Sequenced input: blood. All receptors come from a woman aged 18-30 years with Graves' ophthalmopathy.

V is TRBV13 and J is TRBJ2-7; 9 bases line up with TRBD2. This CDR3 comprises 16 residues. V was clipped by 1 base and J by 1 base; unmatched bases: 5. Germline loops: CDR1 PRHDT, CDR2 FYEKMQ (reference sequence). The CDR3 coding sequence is TGTGCCAGCAGCTTAGCGGCTAGCGGGACTTCCTACGAGCAGTACTTC. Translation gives CASSLAASGTSYEQYF.

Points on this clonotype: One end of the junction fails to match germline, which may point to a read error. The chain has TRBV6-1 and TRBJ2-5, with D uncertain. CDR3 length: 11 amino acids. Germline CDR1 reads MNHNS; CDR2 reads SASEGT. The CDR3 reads CASSDRAKQHF. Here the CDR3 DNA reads TGTGCCAGCAGTGATCGGGCCAAACAGCACTTC.

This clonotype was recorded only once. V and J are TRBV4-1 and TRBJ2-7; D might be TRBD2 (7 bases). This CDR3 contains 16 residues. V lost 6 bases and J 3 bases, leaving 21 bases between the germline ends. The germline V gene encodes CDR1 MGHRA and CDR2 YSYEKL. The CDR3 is CASRIGEGGPFYEQYF. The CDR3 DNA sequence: TGCGCCAGCAGAATAGGGGAGGGGGGGCCCTTCTACGAGCAGTACTTC.

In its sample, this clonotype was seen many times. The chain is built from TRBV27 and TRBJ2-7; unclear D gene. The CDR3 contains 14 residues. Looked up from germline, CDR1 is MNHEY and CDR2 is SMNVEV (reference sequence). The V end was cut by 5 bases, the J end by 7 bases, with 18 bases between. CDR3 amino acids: CASSPGYPPREQYF. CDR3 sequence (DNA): TGTGCCAGCAGTCCGGGCTACCCACCTCGGGAGCAGTACTTC.

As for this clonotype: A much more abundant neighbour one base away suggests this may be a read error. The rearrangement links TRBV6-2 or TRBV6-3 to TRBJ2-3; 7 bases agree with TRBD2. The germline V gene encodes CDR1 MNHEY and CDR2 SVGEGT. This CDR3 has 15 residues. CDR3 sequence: CTSSYIAGGTDTQYF. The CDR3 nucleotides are TGTACCAGCAGTTATATCGCGGGAGGCACAGATACGCAGTATTTT.

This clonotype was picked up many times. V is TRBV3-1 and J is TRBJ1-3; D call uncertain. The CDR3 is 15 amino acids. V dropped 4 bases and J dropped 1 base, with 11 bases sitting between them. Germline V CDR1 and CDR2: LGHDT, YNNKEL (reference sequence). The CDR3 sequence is CASSPDGLSGNTIYF. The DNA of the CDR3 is TGTGCCAGCAGCCCCGACGGACTATCTGGAAACACCATATATTTT.

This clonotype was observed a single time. This chain's CDR3 is CASSPPGTSGGAHNEQFF. CDR3 bases: TGCGCCAGCAGCCCTCCCGGGACTAGCGGGGGGGCCCACAATGAGCAGTTCTTC. The chain employs TRBV5-1 and TRBJ2-1, with TRBD2 matching over 16 bases. This CDR3 has 18 residues. J lost 5 bases, V lost 4 bases, and 9 bases had no gene match. CDR1 is SGHRS, CDR2 YFSETQ, per germline.

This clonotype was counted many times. This chain's CDR3 is CASSLGGGGASPSTDTQYF. CDR3 nucleotides: TGTGCCAGCAGCTTAGGGGGCGGGGGGGCCTCCCCTAGCACAGATACGCAGTATTTT. V gene TRBV9 combines with J gene TRBJ2-3; 9 nucleotides match TRBD2. This CDR3 contains 19 residues. The germline CDR1 and CDR2 sequences are SGDLS and YYNGEE. V lost 4 bases to trimming and J lost 0 bases; unmatched junction nucleotides: 15. Drawing the rest from reference TRBV9 and TRBJ2-3, the complete variable domain is DSGVTQTPKHLITATGQRVTLRCSPRSGDLSVYWYQQSLDQGLQFLIQYYNGEERAKGNILERFSAQQFPDLHSELNLSSLELGDSALYFCASSLGGGGASPSTDTQYFGPGTRLTVL.

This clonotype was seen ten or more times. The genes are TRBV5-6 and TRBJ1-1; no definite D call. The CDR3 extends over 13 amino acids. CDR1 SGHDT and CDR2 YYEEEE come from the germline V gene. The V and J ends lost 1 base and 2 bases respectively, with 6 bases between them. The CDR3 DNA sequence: TGTGCCAGCAGCTTGACAGCTAACACTGAAGCTTTCTTT. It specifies CASSLTANTEAFF.

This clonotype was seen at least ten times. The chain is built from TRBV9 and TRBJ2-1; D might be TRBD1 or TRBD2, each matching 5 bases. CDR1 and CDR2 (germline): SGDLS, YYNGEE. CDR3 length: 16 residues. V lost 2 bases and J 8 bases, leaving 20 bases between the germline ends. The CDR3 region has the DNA TGTGCCAGCAGCGTCCGACCGGGACCTGGGGTCTATGAGCAGTTCTTC. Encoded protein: CASSVRPGPGVYEQFF.

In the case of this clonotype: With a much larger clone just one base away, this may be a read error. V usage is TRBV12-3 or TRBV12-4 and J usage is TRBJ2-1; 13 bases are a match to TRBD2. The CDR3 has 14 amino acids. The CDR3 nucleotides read TGTGCCGGCAGCCGGACTAGCGGGAGTGGTGAGCAGTTCTTC. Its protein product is CAGSRTSGSGEQFF.

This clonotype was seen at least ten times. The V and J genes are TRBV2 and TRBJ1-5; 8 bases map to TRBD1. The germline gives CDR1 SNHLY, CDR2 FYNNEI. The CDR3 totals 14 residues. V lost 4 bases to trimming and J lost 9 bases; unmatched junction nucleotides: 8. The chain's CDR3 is CASSAGGGNVPQHF. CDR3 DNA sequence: TGTGCCAGCAGTGCAGGGGGCGGGAATGTGCCCCAGCATTTT.

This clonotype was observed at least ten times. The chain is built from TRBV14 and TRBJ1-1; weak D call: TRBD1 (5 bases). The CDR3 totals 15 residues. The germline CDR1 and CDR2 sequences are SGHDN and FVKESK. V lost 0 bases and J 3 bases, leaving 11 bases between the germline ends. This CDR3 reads CASSQELGGYTEAFF. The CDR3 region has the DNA TGTGCCAGCAGCCAAGAACTCGGGGGATACACTGAAGCTTTCTTT.

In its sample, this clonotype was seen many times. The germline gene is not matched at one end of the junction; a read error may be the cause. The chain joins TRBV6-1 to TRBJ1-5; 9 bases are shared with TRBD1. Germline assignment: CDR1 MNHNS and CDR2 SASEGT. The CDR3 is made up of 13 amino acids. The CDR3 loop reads CAGRQGGGQPQHF. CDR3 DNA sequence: TGTGCCGGCAGACAGGGGGGAGGTCAGCCCCAGCATTTT.

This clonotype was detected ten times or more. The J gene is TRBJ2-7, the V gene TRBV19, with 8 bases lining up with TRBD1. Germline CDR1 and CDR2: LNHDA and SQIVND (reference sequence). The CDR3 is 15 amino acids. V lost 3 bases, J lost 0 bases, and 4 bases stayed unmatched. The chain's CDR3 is CASSMPGQASYEQYF. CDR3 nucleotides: TGTGCCAGTAGTATGCCGGGACAGGCCTCCTACGAGCAGTACTTC.

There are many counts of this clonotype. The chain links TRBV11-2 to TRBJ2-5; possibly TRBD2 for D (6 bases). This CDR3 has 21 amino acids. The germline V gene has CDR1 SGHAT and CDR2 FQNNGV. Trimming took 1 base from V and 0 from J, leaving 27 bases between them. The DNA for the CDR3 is TGTGCCAGCAGCTTAGGATCTTGGGCTAGCGCCTACGTGACTTACCAAGAGACCCAGTACTTC. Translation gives CASSLGSWASAYVTYQETQYF.

The CDR3: CAWTLASGRPGGELFF. CDR3 coding DNA: TGTGCCTGGACTCTGGCTAGCGGGAGGCCCGGGGGGGAGCTGTTTTTT. The chain joins TRBV30 to TRBJ2-2; 11 nucleotides line up with TRBD2. Germline CDR1 GTSNPN, CDR2 SVGIG (reference sequence). V dropped 4 bases and J dropped 8; count of bases not matched to a gene: 12. CDR3 length equals 16 residues. Full variable domain (remainder filled in from reference TRBV30 and TRBJ2-2): SQTIHQWPATLVQPVGSPLSLECTVEGTSNPNLYWYRQAAGRGLQLLFYSVGIGQISSEVPQNLSASRPQDRQFILSSKKLLLSDSGFYLCAWTLASGRPGGELFFGEGSRLTVL.

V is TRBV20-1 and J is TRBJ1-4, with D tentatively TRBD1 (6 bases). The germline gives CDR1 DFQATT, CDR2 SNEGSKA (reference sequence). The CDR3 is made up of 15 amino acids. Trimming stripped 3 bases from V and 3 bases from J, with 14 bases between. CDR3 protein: CSASSGAQANEKLFF. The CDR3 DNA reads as TGCAGTGCTAGTTCGGGGGCGCAGGCTAATGAAAAACTGTTTTTT.

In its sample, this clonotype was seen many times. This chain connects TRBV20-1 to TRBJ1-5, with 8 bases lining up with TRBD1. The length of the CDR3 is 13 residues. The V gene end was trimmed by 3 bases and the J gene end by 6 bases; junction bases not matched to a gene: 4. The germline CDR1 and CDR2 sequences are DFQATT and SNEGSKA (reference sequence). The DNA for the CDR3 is TGCAGTGCTAGTTTGGACAGGGCTCAGCCCCAGCATTTT. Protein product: CSASLDRAQPQHF.

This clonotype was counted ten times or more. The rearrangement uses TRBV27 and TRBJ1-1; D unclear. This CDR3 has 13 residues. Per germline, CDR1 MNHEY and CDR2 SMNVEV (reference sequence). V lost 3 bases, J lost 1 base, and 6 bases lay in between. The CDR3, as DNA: TGTGCCAGCAGTTTTTCGTGGAACACTGAAGCTTTCTTT. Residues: CASSFSWNTEAFF.

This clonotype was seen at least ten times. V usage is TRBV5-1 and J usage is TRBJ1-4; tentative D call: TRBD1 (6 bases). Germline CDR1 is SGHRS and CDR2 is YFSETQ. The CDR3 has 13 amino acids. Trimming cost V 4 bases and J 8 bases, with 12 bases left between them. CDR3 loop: CASSSRDKEKLFF. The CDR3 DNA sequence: TGCGCCAGCAGCAGCCGGGACAAGGAAAAACTGTTTTTT.

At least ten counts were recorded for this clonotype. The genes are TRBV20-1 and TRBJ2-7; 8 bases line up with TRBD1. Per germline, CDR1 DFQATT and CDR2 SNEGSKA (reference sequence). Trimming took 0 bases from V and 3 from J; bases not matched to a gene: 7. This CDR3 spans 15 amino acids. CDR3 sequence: CSARDGGTGHYEQYF. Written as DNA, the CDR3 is TGCAGTGCTAGAGACGGAGGGACAGGACACTACGAGCAGTACTTC.

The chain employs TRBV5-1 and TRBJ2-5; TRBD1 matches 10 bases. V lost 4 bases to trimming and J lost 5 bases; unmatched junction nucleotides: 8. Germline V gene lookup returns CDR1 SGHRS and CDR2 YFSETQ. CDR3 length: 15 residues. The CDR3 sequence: CASSPGQGSMETQYF. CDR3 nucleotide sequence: TGCGCCAGCAGCCCGGGACAGGGGTCGATGGAGACCCAGTACTTC.

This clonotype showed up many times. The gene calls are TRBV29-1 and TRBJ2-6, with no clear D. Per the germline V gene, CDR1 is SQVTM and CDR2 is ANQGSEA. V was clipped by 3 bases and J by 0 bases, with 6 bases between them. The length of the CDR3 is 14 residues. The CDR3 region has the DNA TGCAGCGTTGACGGACCCTCTGGGGCCAACGTCCTGACTTTC. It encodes CSVDGPSGANVLTF. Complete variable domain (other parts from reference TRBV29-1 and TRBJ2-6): SAVISQKPSRDICQRGTSLTIQCQVDSQVTMMFWYRQQPGQSLTLIATANQGSEATYESGFVIDKFPISRPNLTFSTLTVSNMSPEDSSIYLCSVDGPSGANVLTFGAGSRLTVL.

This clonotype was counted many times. CDR3 residues: CASSLSFEQYF. The CDR3 DNA reads as TGTGCCAGCAGCCTCTCATTCGAGCAGTACTTC. This chain links TRBV28 with TRBJ2-7; D ambiguous. The V end was cut by 6 bases, the J end by 6 bases, with 9 bases between. There are 11 residues in the CDR3. CDR1 is MDHEN, CDR2 SYDVKM, per germline.

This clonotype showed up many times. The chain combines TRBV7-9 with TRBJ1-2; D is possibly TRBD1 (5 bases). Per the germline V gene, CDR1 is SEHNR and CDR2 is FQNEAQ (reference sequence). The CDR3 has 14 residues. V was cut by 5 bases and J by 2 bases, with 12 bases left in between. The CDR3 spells CASSHLTANYGYTF. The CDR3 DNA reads TGTGCCAGCAGCCACCTGACAGCAAACTATGGCTACACCTTC.

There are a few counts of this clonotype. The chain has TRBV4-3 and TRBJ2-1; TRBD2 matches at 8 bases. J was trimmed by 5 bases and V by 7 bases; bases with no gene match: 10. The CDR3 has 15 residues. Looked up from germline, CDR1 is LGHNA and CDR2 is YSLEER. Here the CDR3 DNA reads TGCGCCAGCACCCCTAGTCTAGCGGGTAACAATGAGCAGTTCTTC. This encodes CASTPSLAGNNEQFF.

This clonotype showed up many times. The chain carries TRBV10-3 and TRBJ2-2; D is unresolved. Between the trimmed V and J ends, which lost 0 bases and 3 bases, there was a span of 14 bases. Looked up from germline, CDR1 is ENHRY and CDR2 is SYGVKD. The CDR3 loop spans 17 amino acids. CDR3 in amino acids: CAISESKGPEYTGELFF. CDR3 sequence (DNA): TGTGCCATCAGTGAGTCGAAGGGCCCCGAGTACACCGGGGAGCTGTTTTTT.

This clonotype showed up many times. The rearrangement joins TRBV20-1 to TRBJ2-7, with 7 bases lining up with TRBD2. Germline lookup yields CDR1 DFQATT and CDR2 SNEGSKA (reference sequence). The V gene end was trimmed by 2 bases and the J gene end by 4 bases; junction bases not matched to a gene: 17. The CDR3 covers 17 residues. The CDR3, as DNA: TGCAGTGCTAGAAATGGGGAGGGATTCTCTCCCGGTTACGAGCAGTACTTC. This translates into CSARNGEGFSPGYEQYF.

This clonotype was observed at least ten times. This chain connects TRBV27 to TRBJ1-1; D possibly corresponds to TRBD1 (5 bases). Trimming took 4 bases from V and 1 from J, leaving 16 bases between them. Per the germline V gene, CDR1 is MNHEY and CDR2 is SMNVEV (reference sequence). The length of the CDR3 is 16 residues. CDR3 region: CASSSLGTGRNTEAFF. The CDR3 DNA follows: TGTGCCAGCAGTTCCCTCGGGACGGGGAGGAACACTGAAGCTTTCTTT.